This entry describes one TCR beta chain. The data were obtained in a study of blood T cell repertoires in COVID-19. Germline loops: CDR1 MNHEY, CDR2 SMNVEV (reference sequence). The CDR3 has 12 amino acids. V was trimmed by 5 bases and J by 5 bases, leaving 6 bases between them. Sequencing used immunoSEQ multiplex PCR; TCRdb keeps in-frame clones, though not all of them. The top ten hold about 4% of the sample, which has some 150,000 clones, more than 75% seen once. The TCR sequence derives from a man between 60 and 75 years old with acute or convalescent COVID-19. The sequenced sample was peripheral blood. This sequence joins TRBV27 and TRBJ2-2; no clear D gene. The CDR3 spells CASSRDTGELFF. Written as DNA, the CDR3 is TGTGCCAGCAGTCGAGATACCGGGGAGCTGTTTTTT.